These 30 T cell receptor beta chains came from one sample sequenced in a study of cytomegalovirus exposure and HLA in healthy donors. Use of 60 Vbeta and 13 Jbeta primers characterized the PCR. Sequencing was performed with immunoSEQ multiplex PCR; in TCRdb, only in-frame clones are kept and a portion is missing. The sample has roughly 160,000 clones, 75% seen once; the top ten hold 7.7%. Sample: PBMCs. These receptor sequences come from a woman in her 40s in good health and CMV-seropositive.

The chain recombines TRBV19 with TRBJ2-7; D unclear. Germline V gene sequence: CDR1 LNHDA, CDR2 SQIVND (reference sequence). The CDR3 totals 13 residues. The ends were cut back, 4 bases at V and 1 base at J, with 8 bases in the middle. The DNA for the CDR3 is TGTGCCAGTAGTACTCAGTTTTCCTACGAGCAGTACTTC. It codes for CASSTQFSYEQYF.

The CDR3 region has the DNA TGCGCCAGCAGCTTGGACGGTTTCACTGAAGCTTTCTTT. Its translation: CASSLDGFTEAFF. The genes are TRBV5-1 and TRBJ1-1; the D is unclear. Trimming cost V 0 bases and J 4 bases, with 7 bases left between them. The CDR3 runs 13 residues. From germline, CDR1 is SGHRS and CDR2 YFSETQ.

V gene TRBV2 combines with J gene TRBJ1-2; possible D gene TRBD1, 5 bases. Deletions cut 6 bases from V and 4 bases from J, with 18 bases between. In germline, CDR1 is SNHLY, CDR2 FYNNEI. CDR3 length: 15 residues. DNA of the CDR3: TGTGCCAGCAGCCCTGACAGCGCTGGTGGCTATGGCTACACCTTC. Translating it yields CASSPDSAGGYGYTF.

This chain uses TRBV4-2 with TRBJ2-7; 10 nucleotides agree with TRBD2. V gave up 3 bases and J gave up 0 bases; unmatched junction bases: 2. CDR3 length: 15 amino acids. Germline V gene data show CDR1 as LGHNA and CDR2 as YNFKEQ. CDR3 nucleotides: TGTGCCAGCAGCCAGCGACTAGCGGGCTCCTACGAGCAGTACTTC. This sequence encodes CASSQRLAGSYEQYF.

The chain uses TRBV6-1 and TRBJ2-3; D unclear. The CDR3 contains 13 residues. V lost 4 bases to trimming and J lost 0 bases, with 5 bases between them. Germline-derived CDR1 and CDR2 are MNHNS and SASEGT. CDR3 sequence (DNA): TGTGCCAGCAGTGTATTCAGCACAGATACGCAGTATTTT. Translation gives CASSVFSTDTQYF.

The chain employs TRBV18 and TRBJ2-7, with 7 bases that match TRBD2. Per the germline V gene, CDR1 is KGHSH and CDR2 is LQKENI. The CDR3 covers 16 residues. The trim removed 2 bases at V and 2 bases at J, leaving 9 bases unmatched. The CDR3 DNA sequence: TGTGCCAGCTCACCAGTTCCAGCGGGGCAAACCTACGAGCAGTACTTC. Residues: CASSPVPAGQTYEQYF.

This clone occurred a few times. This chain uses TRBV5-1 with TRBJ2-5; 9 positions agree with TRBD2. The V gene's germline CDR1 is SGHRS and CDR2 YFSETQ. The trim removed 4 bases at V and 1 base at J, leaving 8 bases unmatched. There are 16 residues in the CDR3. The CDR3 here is CASSTLGGLAQETQYF. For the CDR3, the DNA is TGCGCCAGCAGCACACTCGGGGGACTAGCCCAAGAGACCCAGTACTTC.

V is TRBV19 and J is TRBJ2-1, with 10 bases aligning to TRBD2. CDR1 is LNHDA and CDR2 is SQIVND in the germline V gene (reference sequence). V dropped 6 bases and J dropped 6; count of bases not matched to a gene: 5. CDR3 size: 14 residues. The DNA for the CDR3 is TGTGCCAGTAGCACCAGCGGGAGGGCCAATGAGCAGTTCTTC. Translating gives CASSTSGRANEQFF.

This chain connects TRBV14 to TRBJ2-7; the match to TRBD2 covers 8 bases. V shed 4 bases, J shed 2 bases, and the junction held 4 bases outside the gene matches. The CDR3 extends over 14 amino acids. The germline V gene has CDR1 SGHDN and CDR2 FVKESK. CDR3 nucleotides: TGTGCCAGCAGCCCGGGGGGGCGTCCCTACGAGCAGTACTTC. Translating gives CASSPGGRPYEQYF.

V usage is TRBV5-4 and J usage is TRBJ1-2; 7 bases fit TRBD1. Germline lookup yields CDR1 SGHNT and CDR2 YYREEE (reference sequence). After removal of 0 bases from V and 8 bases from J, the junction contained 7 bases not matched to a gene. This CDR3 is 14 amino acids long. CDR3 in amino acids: CASSLARGSGGYTF. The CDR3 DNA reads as TGTGCCAGCAGCTTGGCCAGGGGGAGTGGCGGCTACACCTTC.

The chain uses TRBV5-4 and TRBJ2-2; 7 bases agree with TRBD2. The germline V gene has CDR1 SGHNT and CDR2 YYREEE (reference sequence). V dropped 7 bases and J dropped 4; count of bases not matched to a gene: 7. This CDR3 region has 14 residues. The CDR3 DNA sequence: TGTGCCAGCCAAAAGTCGGGGGGCACCGGGGAGCTGTTTTTT. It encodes CASQKSGGTGELFF.

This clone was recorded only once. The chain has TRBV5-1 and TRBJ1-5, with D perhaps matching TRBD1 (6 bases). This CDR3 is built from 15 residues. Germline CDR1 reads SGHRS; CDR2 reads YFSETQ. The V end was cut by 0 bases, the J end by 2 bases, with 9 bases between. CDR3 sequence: CASSLVAGGNQPQHF. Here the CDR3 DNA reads TGCGCCAGCAGCTTGGTGGCAGGGGGCAATCAGCCCCAGCATTTT. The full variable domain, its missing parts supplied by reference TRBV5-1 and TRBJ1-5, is KAGVTQTPRYLIKTRGQQVTLSCSPISGHRSVSWYQQTPGQGLQFLFEYFSETQRNKGNFPGRFSGRQFSNSRSEMNVSTLELGDSALYLCASSLVAGGNQPQHFGDGTRLSIL.

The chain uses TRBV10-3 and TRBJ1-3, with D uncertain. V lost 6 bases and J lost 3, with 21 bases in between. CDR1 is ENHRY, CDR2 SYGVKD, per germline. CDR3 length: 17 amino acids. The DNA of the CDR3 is TGTGCCATCAGCGTTGAACAACTGGCGACATTTGGAAACACCATATATTTT. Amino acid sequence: CAISVEQLATFGNTIYF.

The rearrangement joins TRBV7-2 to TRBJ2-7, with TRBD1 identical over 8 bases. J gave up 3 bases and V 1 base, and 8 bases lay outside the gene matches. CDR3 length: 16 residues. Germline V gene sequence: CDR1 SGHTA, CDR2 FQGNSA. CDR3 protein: CASSLGKDRAHYEQYF. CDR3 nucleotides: TGTGCCAGCAGCTTAGGGAAGGACAGGGCCCACTACGAGCAGTACTTC. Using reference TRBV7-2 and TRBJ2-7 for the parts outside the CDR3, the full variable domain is GAGVSQSPSNKVTEKGKDVELRCDPISGHTALYWYRQSLGQGLEFLIYFQGNSAPDKSGLPSDRFSAERTGGSVSTLTIQRTQQEDSAVYLCASSLGKDRAHYEQYFGPGTRLTVT.

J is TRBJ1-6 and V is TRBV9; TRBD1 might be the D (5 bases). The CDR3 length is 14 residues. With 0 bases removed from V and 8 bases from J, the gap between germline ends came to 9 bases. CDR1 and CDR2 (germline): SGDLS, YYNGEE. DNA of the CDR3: TGTGCCAGCAGCGTAGGGGGCGTAGATTCACCCCTCCACTTT. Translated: CASSVGGVDSPLHF.

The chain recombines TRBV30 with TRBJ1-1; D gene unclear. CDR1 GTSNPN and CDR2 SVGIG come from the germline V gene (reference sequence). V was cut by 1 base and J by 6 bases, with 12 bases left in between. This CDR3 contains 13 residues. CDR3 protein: CAWSGLLRPEAFF. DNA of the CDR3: TGTGCCTGGAGTGGGCTCCTCAGGCCTGAAGCTTTCTTT. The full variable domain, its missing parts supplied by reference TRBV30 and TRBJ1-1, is SQTIHQWPATLVQPVGSPLSLECTVEGTSNPNLYWYRQAAGRGLQLLFYSVGIGQISSEVPQNLSASRPQDRQFILSSKKLLLSDSGFYLCAWSGLLRPEAFFGQGTRLTVV.

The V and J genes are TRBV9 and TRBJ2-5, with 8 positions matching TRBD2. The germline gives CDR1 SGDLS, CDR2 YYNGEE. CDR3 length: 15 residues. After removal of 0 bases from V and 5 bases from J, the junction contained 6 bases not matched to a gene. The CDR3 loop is CASSVVSGMSETQYF. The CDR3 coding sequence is TGTGCCAGCAGCGTAGTTAGCGGGATGTCTGAGACCCAGTACTTC. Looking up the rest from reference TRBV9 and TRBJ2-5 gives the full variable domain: DSGVTQTPKHLITATGQRVTLRCSPRSGDLSVYWYQQSLDQGLQFLIQYYNGEERAKGNILERFSAQQFPDLHSELNLSSLELGDSALYFCASSVVSGMSETQYFGPGTRLLVL.

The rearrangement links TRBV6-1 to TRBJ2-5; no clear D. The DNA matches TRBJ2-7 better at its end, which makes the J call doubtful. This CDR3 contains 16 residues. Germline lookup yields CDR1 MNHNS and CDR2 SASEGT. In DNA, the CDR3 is TGTGCCAGCAGTGAAGCGGGCAGCCCAAGTCGCCACGAGCAGTACTTC. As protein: CASSEAGSPSRHEQYF.

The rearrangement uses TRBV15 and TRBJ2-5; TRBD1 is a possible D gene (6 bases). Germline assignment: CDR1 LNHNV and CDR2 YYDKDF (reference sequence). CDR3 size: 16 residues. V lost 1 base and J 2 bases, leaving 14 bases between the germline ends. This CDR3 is CATSRAMGARQETQYF. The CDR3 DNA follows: TGTGCCACCAGCAGAGCAATGGGGGCCCGACAAGAGACCCAGTACTTC. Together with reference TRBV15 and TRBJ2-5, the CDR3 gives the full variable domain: DAMVIQNPRYQVTQFGKPVTLSCSQTLNHNVMYWYQQKSSQAPKLLFHYYDKDFNNEADTPDNFQSRRPNTSFCFLDIRSPGLGDTAMYLCATSRAMGARQETQYFGPGTRLLVL.

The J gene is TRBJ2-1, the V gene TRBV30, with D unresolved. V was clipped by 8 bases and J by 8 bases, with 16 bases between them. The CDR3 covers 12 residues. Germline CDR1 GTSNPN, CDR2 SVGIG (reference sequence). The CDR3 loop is CAASGSTHEQFF. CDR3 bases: TGTGCCGCCTCCGGTAGTACCCATGAGCAGTTCTTC. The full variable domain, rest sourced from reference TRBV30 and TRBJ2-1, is SQTIHQWPATLVQPVGSPLSLECTVEGTSNPNLYWYRQAAGRGLQLLFYSVGIGQISSEVPQNLSASRPQDRQFILSSKKLLLSDSGFYLCAASGSTHEQFFGPGTRLTVL.

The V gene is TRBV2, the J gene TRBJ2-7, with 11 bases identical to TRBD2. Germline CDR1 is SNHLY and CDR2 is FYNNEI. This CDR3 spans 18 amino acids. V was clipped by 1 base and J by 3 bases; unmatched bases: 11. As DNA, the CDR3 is TGTGCCAGCAGTGAAGAGTACAGGACTAGCGGGTTCAGCTACGAGCAGTACTTC. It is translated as CASSEEYRTSGFSYEQYF.

The CDR3 here is CASSVQGAAGYTF. The CDR3 DNA sequence: TGTGCCAGCAGCGTCCAGGGGGCTGCAGGCTACACCTTC. The rearrangement joins TRBV9 to TRBJ1-2, with 8 positions matching TRBD1. Germline assignment: CDR1 SGDLS and CDR2 YYNGEE. The junction had 5 bases not matched to a gene; V was cut back by 2 bases and J by 8 bases. The CDR3 loop spans 13 amino acids.

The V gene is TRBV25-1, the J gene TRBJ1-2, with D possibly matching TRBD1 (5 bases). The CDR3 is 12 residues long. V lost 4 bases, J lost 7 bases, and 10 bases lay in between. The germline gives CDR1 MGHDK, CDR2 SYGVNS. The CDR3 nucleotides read TGTGCCAGCAGTGGGGGGGTAGGTGGCTACACCTTC. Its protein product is CASSGGVGGYTF.

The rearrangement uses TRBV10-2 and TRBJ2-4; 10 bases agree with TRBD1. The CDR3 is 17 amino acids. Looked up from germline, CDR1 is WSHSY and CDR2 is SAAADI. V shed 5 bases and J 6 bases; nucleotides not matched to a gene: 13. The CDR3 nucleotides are TGCGCCAGCAGTCCAGGAAGGACAGGGGGATATGGAAACATTCAGTACTTC. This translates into CASSPGRTGGYGNIQYF.

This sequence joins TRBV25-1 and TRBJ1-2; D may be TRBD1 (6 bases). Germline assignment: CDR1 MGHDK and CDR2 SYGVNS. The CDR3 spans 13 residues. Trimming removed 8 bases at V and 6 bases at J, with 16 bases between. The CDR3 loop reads CASGAGGIHGYTF. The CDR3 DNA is TGTGCCAGCGGTGCGGGGGGCATCCATGGCTACACCTTC.

CDR3 coding DNA: TGTGCCTGGAGGTCACAGGGTTTTGCCTATAATGAAAAACTGTTTTTT. Encoded protein: CAWRSQGFAYNEKLFF. The chain combines TRBV30 with TRBJ1-4; weak D call: TRBD1 (6 bases). V was pared by 3 bases and J by 4 bases, with 18 bases between. Germline V gives CDR1 GTSNPN, CDR2 SVGIG (reference sequence). The CDR3 consists of 16 residues.

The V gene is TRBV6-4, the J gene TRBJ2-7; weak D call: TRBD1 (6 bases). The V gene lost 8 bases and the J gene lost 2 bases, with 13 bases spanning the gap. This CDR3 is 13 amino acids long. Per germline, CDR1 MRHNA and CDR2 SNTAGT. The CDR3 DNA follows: TGTGCCAGCCGACTACAGGGCACCTACGAGCAGTACTTC. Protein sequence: CASRLQGTYEQYF.

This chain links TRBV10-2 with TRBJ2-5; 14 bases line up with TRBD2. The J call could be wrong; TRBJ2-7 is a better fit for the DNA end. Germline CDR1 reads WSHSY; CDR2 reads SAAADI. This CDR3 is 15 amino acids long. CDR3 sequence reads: CASSEGTSGSYEQYF. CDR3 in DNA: TGCGCCAGCAGTGAGGGGACTAGCGGGAGCTACGAGCAGTACTTC.

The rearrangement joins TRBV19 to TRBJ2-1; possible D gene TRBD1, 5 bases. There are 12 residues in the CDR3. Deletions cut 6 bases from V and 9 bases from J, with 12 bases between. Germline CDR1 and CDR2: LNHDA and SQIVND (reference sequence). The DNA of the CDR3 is TGTGCCAGTAGCGACCGTAGGGGTGAGCAGTTCTTC. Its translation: CASSDRRGEQFF.

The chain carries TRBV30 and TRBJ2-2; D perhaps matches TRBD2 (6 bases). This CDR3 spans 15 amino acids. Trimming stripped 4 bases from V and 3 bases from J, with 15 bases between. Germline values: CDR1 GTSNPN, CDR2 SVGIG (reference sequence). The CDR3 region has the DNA TGTGCCTGGACCTCCTGGAGGAGGGACACCGGGGAGCTGTTTTTT. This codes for CAWTSWRRDTGELFF.